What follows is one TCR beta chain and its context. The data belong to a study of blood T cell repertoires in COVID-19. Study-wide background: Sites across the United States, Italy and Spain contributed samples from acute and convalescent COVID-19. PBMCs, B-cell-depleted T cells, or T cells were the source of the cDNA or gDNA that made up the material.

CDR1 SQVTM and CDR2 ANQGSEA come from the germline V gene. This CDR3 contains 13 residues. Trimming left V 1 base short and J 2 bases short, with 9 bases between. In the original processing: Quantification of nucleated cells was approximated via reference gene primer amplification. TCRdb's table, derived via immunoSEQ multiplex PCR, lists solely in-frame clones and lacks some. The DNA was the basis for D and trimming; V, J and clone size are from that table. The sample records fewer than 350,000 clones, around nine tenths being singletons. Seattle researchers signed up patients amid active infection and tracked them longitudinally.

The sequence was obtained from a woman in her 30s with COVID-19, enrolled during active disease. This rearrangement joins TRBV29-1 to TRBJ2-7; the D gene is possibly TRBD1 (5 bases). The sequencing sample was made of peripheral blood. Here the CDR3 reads CSVEGGNPYEQYF. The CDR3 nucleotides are TGCAGCGTTGAAGGGGGCAACCCCTACGAGCAGTACTTC.